Listed here is a single T cell receptor (beta chain). Its antigen is not known. This record belongs to a study of OX40 agonist ivuxolimab in advanced cancers. General observations from the study: The authors did not determine the antigen specificity of the expanded peripheral T cells.

The method was immunoSEQ multiplex PCR; TCRdb's version includes in-frame clones alone and lacks a portion of them. The sample shows tens of thousands of clones, approximately 86% of them seen only once. Trimming took 8 bases from V and 6 from J; bases not matched to a gene: 12. This CDR3 region has 15 residues. Germline V gives CDR1 SGHAT, CDR2 FQDESV (reference sequence). Sequenced here: CD4+ or CD8+ T cells sorted from blood, sampled in a trial of the OX40 agonist ivuxolimab. The source of this sequence is an adult with an advanced solid tumor such as melanoma, head and neck, liver or kidney cancer. The V call is TRBV11-1, the J call TRBJ2-1; 8 bases map to TRBD1. The CDR3 reads CASGADRGDSNEQFF. The CDR3 bases are TGTGCCAGCGGAGCCGACAGGGGCGATTCCAATGAGCAGTTCTTC.